The following is a TCR beta chain sequence with its context. Antigen specificity is unknown. PCR employed 60 Vbeta and 13 Jbeta primers. Libraries were prepared by immunoSEQ multiplex PCR; TCRdb keeps only in-frame clonotypes and omits some of them. The sample includes roughly 110,000 clones, 74% seen only once; the top ten take 2% to 2.5%. V shed 4 bases and J 6 bases; nucleotides not matched to a gene: 7. This CDR3 is built from 14 residues. The germline gives CDR1 SGHNT, CDR2 YYREEE (reference sequence). This sample was taken from a study of cytomegalovirus exposure and HLA in healthy donors. The study, taken as a whole, reports: Productive status was seen about 90% or about 30% of the time for most TCR beta V segments in an earlier analysis. Later analysis found that TCR beta chains associated with HLA were more clonally expanded than other, equally common chains.

V gene TRBV5-4 combines with J gene TRBJ2-7; 10 bases align to TRBD2. This receptor was taken from a human donor in good health. Sequenced material: PBMCs. The CDR3 DNA reads as TGTGCCAGCAGCCCCGGGACTAGCGTCGGCGAGCAGTACTTC. It translates to CASSPGTSVGEQYF.